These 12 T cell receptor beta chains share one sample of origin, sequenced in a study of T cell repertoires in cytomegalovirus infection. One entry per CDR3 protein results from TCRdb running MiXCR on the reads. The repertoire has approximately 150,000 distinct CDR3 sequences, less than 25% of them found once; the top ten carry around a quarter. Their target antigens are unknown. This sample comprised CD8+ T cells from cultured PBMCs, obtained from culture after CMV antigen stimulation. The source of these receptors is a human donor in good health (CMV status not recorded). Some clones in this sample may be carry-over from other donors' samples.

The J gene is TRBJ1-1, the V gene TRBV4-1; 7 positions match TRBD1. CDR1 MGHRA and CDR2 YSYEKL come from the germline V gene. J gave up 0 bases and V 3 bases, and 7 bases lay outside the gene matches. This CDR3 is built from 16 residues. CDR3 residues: CASSQRDSKMNTEAFF. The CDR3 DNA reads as TGCGCCAGCAGCCAGAGGGACAGCAAAATGAACACTGAAGCTTTCTTT.

The CDR3 protein is CASSLDGGTGNSPLHF. The CDR3 nucleotides read TGTGCCAGCAGCTTAGACGGGGGGACAGGGAATTCACCCCTCCACTTT. The chain recombines TRBV7-6 with TRBJ1-6, with 9 nucleotides matching TRBD1. The CDR3 sequence is 16 residues long. Germline assignment: CDR1 SGHVS and CDR2 FNYEAQ. V lost 1 base to trimming and J lost 7 bases; unmatched junction nucleotides: 5.

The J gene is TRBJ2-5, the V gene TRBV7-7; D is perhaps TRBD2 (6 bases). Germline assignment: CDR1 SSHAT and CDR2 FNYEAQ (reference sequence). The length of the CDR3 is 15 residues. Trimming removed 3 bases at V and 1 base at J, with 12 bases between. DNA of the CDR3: TGTGCCAGCAGCTTTCGGGCGGGGATCCAAGAGACCCAGTACTTC. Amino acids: CASSFRAGIQETQYF.

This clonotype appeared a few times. The chain's CDR3 is CASSPGEATGELFF. DNA of the CDR3: TGTGCCAGCAGCCCGGGGGAGGCCACCGGGGAGCTGTTTTTT. The chain recombines TRBV7-6 with TRBJ2-2, with D possibly TRBD2 on 6 matching bases. The V gene lost 5 bases and the J gene lost 4 bases, with 11 bases spanning the gap. CDR1 and CDR2 (germline): SGHVS, FNYEAQ. The CDR3 has 14 residues.

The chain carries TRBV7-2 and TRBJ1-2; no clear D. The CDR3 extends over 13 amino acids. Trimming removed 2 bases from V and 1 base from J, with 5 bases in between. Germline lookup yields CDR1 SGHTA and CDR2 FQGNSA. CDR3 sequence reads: CASSLYFNYGYTF. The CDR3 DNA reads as TGTGCCAGCAGCTTATATTTTAACTATGGCTACACCTTC. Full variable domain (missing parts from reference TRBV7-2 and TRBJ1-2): GAGVSQSPSNKVTEKGKDVELRCDPISGHTALYWYRQSLGQGLEFLIYFQGNSAPDKSGLPSDRFSAERTGGSVSTLTIQRTQQEDSAVYLCASSLYFNYGYTFGSGTRLTVV.

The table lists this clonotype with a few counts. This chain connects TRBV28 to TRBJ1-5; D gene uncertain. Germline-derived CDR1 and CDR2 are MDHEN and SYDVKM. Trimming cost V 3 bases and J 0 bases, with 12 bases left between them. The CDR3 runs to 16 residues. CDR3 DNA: TGTGCCAGCAGTTTGAGGCAGCCTTATAGCAATCAGCCCCAGCATTTT. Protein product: CASSLRQPYSNQPQHF.

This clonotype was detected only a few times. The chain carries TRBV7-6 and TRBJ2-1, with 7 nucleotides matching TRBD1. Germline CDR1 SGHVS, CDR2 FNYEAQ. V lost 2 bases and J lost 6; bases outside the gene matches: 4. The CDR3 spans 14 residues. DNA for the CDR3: TGTGCCAGCAGCTTATTACAGGGGCTCAATGAGCAGTTCTTC. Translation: CASSLLQGLNEQFF. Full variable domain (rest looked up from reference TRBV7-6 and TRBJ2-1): GAGVSQSPRYKVTKRGQDVALRCDPISGHVSLYWYRQALGQGPEFLTYFNYEAQQDKSGLPNDRFSAERPEGSISTLTIQRTEQRDSAMYRCASSLLQGLNEQFFGPGTRLTVL.

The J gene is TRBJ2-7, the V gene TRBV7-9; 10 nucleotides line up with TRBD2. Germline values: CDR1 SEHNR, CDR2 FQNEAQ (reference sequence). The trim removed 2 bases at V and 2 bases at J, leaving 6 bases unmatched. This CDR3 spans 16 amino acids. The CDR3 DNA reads TGTGCCAGCAGCTTATTTTCTAGCGGGGGAACCTACGAGCAGTACTTC. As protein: CASSLFSSGGTYEQYF.

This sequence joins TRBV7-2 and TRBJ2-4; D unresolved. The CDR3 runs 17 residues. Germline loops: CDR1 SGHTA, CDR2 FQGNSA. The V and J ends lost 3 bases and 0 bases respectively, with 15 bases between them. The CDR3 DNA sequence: TGTGCCAGCAGCTTTAGGTCTGTTTTTCTAGCCAAAAACATTCAGTACTTC. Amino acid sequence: CASSFRSVFLAKNIQYF.

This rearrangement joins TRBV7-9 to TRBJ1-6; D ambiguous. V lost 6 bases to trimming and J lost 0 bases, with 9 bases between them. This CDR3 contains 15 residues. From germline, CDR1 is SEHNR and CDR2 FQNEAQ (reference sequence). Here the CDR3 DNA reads TGTGCCAGCAGGGCCCCGGGCTCCTATAATTCACCCCTCCACTTT. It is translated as CASRAPGSYNSPLHF. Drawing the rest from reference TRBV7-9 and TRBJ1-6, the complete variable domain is DTGVSQNPRHKITKRGQNVTFRCDPISEHNRLYWYRQTLGQGPEFLTYFQNEAQLEKSRLLSDRFSAERPKGSFSTLEIQRTEQGDSAMYLCASRAPGSYNSPLHFGNGTRLTVT.

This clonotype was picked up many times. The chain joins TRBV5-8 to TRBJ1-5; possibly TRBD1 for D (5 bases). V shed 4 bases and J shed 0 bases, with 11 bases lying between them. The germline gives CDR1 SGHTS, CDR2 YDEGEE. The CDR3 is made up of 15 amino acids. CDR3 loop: CASSQWGNSNQPQHF. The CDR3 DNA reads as TGTGCCAGCAGCCAGTGGGGGAATAGCAATCAGCCCCAGCATTTT. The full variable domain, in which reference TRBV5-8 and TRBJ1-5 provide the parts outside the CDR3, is EAGVTQSPTHLIKTRGQQATLRCSPISGHTSVYWYQQALGLGLQFLLWYDEGEERNRGNFPPRFSGRQFPNYSSELNVNALELEDSALYLCASSQWGNSNQPQHFGDGTRLSIL.

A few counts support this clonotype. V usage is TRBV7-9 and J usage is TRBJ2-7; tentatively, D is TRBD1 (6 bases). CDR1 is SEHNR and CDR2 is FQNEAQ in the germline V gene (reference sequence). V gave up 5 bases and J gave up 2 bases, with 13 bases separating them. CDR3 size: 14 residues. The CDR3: CASSDNRDPYEQYF. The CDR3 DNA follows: TGTGCCAGCAGCGATAACAGGGATCCCTACGAGCAGTACTTC. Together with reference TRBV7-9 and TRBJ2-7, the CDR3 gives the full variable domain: DTGVSQNPRHKITKRGQNVTFRCDPISEHNRLYWYRQTLGQGPEFLTYFQNEAQLEKSRLLSDRFSAERPKGSFSTLEIQRTEQGDSAMYLCASSDNRDPYEQYFGPGTRLTVT.